The next 14 T cell receptor beta chains were all read from a single sample in a study of blood T cell repertoires in COVID-19. TCRdb keeps only in-frame clones here, not all; method: immunoSEQ multiplex PCR. Counted here are approximately 460,000 clones, approximately 89% occurring once; the ten biggest clones make up roughly 0.9%. The sequenced material came from peripheral blood. The receptors here all came from a man aged 18 to 29 with COVID-19, enrolled during active disease.

This CDR3 is CASSGGGSSLGEQYF. In DNA, the CDR3 is TGCGCCAGCAGCGGCGGCGGATCGTCCCTGGGCGAGCAGTACTTC. This sequence joins TRBV5-1 and TRBJ2-7; D uncertain. Germline V gene sequence: CDR1 SGHRS, CDR2 YFSETQ. CDR3 length equals 15 residues. V was pared by 4 bases and J by 6 bases, with 20 bases between.

V is TRBV7-2 and J is TRBJ2-7; D call uncertain. Trimming stripped 3 bases from V and 4 bases from J, with 16 bases between. Per the germline V gene, CDR1 is SGHTA and CDR2 is FQGNSA. The CDR3 runs to 15 residues. This CDR3 reads CASSFEWAIVYEQYF. CDR3 coding DNA: TGTGCCAGCAGCTTTGAGTGGGCGATAGTGTACGAGCAGTACTTC.

V and J are TRBV2 and TRBJ2-7; 8 nucleotides agree with TRBD1. Per germline, CDR1 SNHLY and CDR2 FYNNEI. The CDR3 is 16 amino acids. The V and J ends lost 2 bases and 5 bases, in that order; junction bases with no gene match: 11. The CDR3 region is CASSERGSGGRNEQYF. Written as DNA, the CDR3 is TGTGCCAGCAGTGAAAGGGGGTCAGGGGGCAGGAACGAGCAGTACTTC.

CDR3 residues: CASRIEGGQSSEAFF. As DNA, the CDR3 is TGTGCCAGTAGGATAGAAGGCGGACAGTCTTCTGAAGCTTTCTTT. This chain uses TRBV2 with TRBJ1-1; D may be TRBD1 (6 bases). The germline V gene has CDR1 SNHLY and CDR2 FYNNEI. Deletions cut 9 bases from V and 6 bases from J, with 23 bases between. The CDR3 is 15 residues long.

This clone was found many times. V gene TRBV10-3 combines with J gene TRBJ2-7; 9 positions match TRBD2. The length of the CDR3 is 16 residues. CDR1 is ENHRY, CDR2 SYGVKD, per germline. V shed 2 bases, J shed 3 bases, and the junction held 8 bases outside the gene matches. The CDR3 DNA sequence: TGTGCCATCAGTGAGCCCTCAGCGGGGGGATTCTACGAGCAGTACTTC. Its protein is CAISEPSAGGFYEQYF.

The CDR3 nucleotides read TGTGCCAGCAGCTCAGACAGGGGGTCCACGGAGACCCAGTACTTC. Protein: CASSSDRGSTETQYF. The V gene is TRBV7-2, the J gene TRBJ2-5; TRBD1 matches 9 bases. CDR3 length: 15 amino acids. After removal of 4 bases from V and 5 bases from J, the junction contained 8 bases not matched to a gene. In germline, CDR1 is SGHTA, CDR2 FQGNSA.

The rearrangement uses TRBV2 and TRBJ1-1; a possible D gene is TRBD1 (5 bases). The CDR3 sequence is 13 residues long. In germline, CDR1 is SNHLY, CDR2 FYNNEI. Trimming removed 6 bases at V and 11 bases at J, with 19 bases between. CDR3 sequence reads: CASRAQGPHGAFF. The CDR3 DNA is TGTGCCAGCAGGGCCCAGGGCCCCCACGGGGCTTTCTTT.

This clone was seen a few times. This chain connects TRBV12-3 or TRBV12-4 to TRBJ1-6; D is undetermined. V dropped 10 bases and J dropped 10 bases, with 5 bases sitting between them. The CDR3 has 9 residues. For the CDR3, the DNA is TGTGCCATCCTCTCACCCCTCCACTTT. Its protein is CAILSPLHF.

The chain joins TRBV3-1 (or the pseudogene TRBV3-2) to TRBJ2-2; TRBD1 might be the D (5 bases). Germline loops: CDR1 LGHDT, CDR2 YNNKEL (reference sequence). V lost 4 bases and J lost 4, with 10 bases in between. This CDR3 is 14 amino acids long. The CDR3 here is CASSRWQGTGELFF. Here the CDR3 DNA reads TGTGCCAGCAGCCGCTGGCAGGGCACCGGGGAGCTGTTTTTT.

The gene calls are TRBV27 and TRBJ2-7; D not resolved. The germline gives CDR1 MNHEY, CDR2 SMNVEV (reference sequence). CDR3 length: 13 amino acids. Trimming pared 3 bases from V and 0 bases from J, leaving 6 bases between. Here the CDR3 DNA reads TGTGCCAGCAGTTTCGCGGCCTCCTACGAGCAGTACTTC. It yields the protein CASSFAASYEQYF.

The rearrangement joins TRBV5-8 to TRBJ1-2, with TRBD1 as a possible D gene (5 bases). Germline V gives CDR1 SGHTS, CDR2 YDEGEE. The CDR3 is 13 amino acids. Trimming pared 0 bases from V and 4 bases from J, leaving 7 bases between. The CDR3 here is CASSLAGIYGYTF. In nucleotides, the CDR3 is TGTGCCAGCAGCTTGGCAGGGATCTATGGCTACACCTTC.

The chain combines TRBV19 with TRBJ1-5; D not certain. Germline assignment: CDR1 LNHDA and CDR2 SQIVND (reference sequence). CDR3 length: 15 amino acids. V lost 7 bases, J lost 0 bases, and 13 bases lay in between. CDR3 region: CASKSLRFSNQPQHF. The DNA of the CDR3 is TGTGCCAGTAAAAGTCTCAGGTTTAGCAATCAGCCCCAGCATTTT.

The chain recombines TRBV7-6 with TRBJ2-3; TRBD2 matches at 10 bases. J gave up 3 bases and V 5 bases, and 8 bases lay outside the gene matches. Germline V lookup: CDR1 SGHVS, CDR2 FNYEAQ. The CDR3 loop spans 16 amino acids. CDR3 in amino acids: CASSPQAGGRTDTQYF. In DNA form, the CDR3 reads TGTGCCAGCAGCCCCCAAGCGGGGGGGAGGACAGATACGCAGTATTTT. Complete variable domain (other parts from reference TRBV7-6 and TRBJ2-3): GAGVSQSPRYKVTKRGQDVALRCDPISGHVSLYWYRQALGQGPEFLTYFNYEAQQDKSGLPNDRFSAERPEGSISTLTIQRTEQRDSAMYRCASSPQAGGRTDTQYFGPGTRLTVL.

The V call is TRBV7-6, the J call TRBJ2-3; 11 positions agree with TRBD1. From germline, CDR1 is SGHVS and CDR2 FNYEAQ. Trimming cost V 6 bases and J 7 bases; bases outside gene matches: 9. The CDR3 consists of 15 residues. The CDR3 here is CASRAGQGEVHTQYF. The CDR3 nucleotides are TGTGCCAGCAGAGCGGGACAGGGGGAAGTGCATACGCAGTATTTT.